This T cell receptor (beta chain) stems from a study of cytomegalovirus exposure and HLA in healthy donors. Study details: The same platform used for the 666 first-cohort repertoires was also used for the 120 or so validation repertoires, as a later analysis reported.

The donors belonged to the roughly 110-subject validation cohort, separate from the roughly 650-subject first cohort. In the case of this clone: Its target is not known.

CDR1 and CDR2 (germline): MNHNS, SASEGT. The CDR3 has 15 amino acids. J was trimmed by 1 base and V by 3 bases; bases with no gene match: 6. Notes on the study in general: While the bulk of TCR sequences proved rare, some public TCRs turned up in many donors.

Assay: immunoSEQ multiplex PCR; the TCRdb copy retains only in-frame clones and omits some. The sample includes 150,000 to 250,000 clones, about 81% seen only once; the top ten take around 1.2%. The chain combines TRBV6-1 with TRBJ2-7; 7 nucleotides align to TRBD2. The receptor was isolated from a woman younger than 45 in good health and CMV-seronegative. Material for sequencing was PBMCs. CDR3 DNA: TGTGCCAGCAGTGACCGGGCGGGAGTGTCCTACGAGCAGTACTTC. It is translated as CASSDRAGVSYEQYF.